The rows below give T cell receptor beta chains drawn from one sample of a study of T cell responses to AZD1222 COVID-19 vaccine. TCRdb's copy holds only in-frame clones and misses some; the assay was immunoSEQ multiplex PCR. The sample shows roughly 100,000 clones, about 81% of them seen only once. The source was peripheral blood, collected on day 0 of AZD1222 vaccination. The receptors were sampled from an adult in good health. Each CDR3 is given with its conserved first and last residue. The D gene is left open where the match is weak. Size tells how often a clone was seen (once, few, many) or the class of an expanded clone, and some rows leave it out.

length,V,size,J,D,CDR3,DNA
14,TRBV2,-,TRBJ2-4,-,CASLSGSGKNIQYF,TGTGCCAGCCTATCAGGGTCCGGCAAAAACATTCAGTACTTC
14,TRBV2,once,TRBJ1-1,-,CASIRNEGNTEAFF,TGTGCCAGCATTCGCAACGAGGGGAACACTGAAGCTTTCTTT
14,TRBV20-1,-,TRBJ1-4,-,CSASQTGANEKLFF,TGCAGTGCTAGTCAGACGGGAGCTAATGAAAAACTGTTTTTT
15,TRBV27,-,TRBJ2-7,-,CASSYLRGWGYEQYF,TGTGCCAGCAGTTATCTCCGGGGTTGGGGCTACGAGCAGTACTTC
15,TRBV7-2,-,TRBJ1-5,-,CASSLGMNSNQPQHF,TGTGCCAGCAGCTTAGGTATGAATAGCAATCAGCCCCAGCATTTT
15,TRBV19,few,TRBJ2-7,-,CASSPMEGLAYEQYF,TGTGCCAGTAGCCCGATGGAGGGACTGGCCTACGAGCAGTACTTC
15,TRBV9,-,TRBJ1-4,-,CASSRETGSYEKLFF,TGTGCCAGCAGTCGGGAGACTGGGAGCTATGAAAAACTGTTTTTT
15,TRBV9,-,TRBJ2-2,TRBD1,CASSPTGVNTGELFF,TGTGCCAGCAGCCCGACAGGGGTGAACACCGGGGAGCTGTTTTTT
13,TRBV5-1,-,TRBJ2-7,TRBD2,CASSLTLAGKKYF,TGCGCCAGCAGCTTGACCCTAGCGGGGAAAAAGTACTTC
13,TRBV19,few,TRBJ1-6,-,CASTRGGRSPLHF,TGTGCCAGTACCCGAGGTGGGCGTTCACCCCTCCACTTT
17,TRBV18,medium-sized,TRBJ1-6,-,CASSPLMYREDNSPLHF,TGTGCCAGCTCACCACTAATGTACAGAGAGGATAATTCACCCCTCCACTTT
13,TRBV19,-,TRBJ1-2,TRBD1,CASIGDRRYGYTF,TGTGCCAGTATCGGGGACAGGCGGTATGGCTACACCTTC
12,TRBV27,few,TRBJ1-1,TRBD1,CASRRTGAEAFF,TGTGCCAGCAGGCGGACAGGGGCGGAAGCTTTCTTT
16,TRBV5-4,-,TRBJ2-5,TRBD2,CASSDRLTSGEETQYF,TGTGCCAGCAGCGACCGGTTGACTAGCGGGGAAGAGACCCAGTACTTC
16,TRBV6-2/TRBV6-3,-,TRBJ2-3,-,CASSYQRGPGTDTQYF,TGTGCCAGCAGTTACCAGCGAGGCCCCGGCACAGATACGCAGTATTTT
13,TRBV15,-,TRBJ2-2,-,CATSRDLTGELFF,TGTGCCACCAGCAGAGATCTGACCGGGGAGCTGTTTTTT